The present T cell receptor beta chain was sequenced within a study of Ad26.COV2.S vaccination and SARS-CoV-2 variants. The treatment denotes: about 20 received Ad26.COV2.S at low or high dose, single or two shots; five or six received placebo; per-sample allocation not given. Sampling was done on day 63 after the first vaccine or placebo injection. Measured with immunoSEQ multiplex PCR; TCRdb has only the in-frame clones, and not every one. The profile shows approximately 500,000 clones, around nine tenths of them singletons. The CDR3 extends over 16 amino acids. Per germline, CDR1 SGHRS and CDR2 YFSETQ. V trimming: 0 bases; J trimming: 3 bases; junction bases outside the gene matches: 3.

V and J are TRBV5-1 and TRBJ2-3; TRBD2 matches 11 bases. The clonotype was recovered from a person aged 18-60 years who received the Ad26.COV2.S COVID-19 vaccine or a placebo. This specimen was peripheral blood, taken in a trial of Ad26.COV2.S vaccine versus placebo. DNA for the CDR3: TGCGCCAGCAGCTTGGTACTAGCGGGAGCAACAGATACGCAGTATTTT. This codes for CASSLVLAGATDTQYF.